This T cell receptor beta chain was obtained from a study of control samples from healthy donors and cancer patients. With V trimmed by 5 bases and J by 2 bases, 14 bases remained unmatched. The CDR3 is 17 amino acids. Per germline, CDR1 SEHNR and CDR2 FQNEAQ (reference sequence). In its sample, this clone was seen a few times. Sequenced by immunoSEQ multiplex PCR; TCRdb stores in-frame clones only, minus some. The sample has 100,000 to 150,000 clones; around 86% are singletons. The V and J genes are TRBV7-9 and TRBJ1-1; TRBD1 matches at 7 bases. The sequence came from a man in his forties in good health. Sequenced sample: blood. This chain's CDR3 is CASSPWDSLGINTEAFF. CDR3 sequence (DNA): TGTGCCAGCAGCCCCTGGGACAGTTTGGGGATAAACACTGAAGCTTTCTTT.